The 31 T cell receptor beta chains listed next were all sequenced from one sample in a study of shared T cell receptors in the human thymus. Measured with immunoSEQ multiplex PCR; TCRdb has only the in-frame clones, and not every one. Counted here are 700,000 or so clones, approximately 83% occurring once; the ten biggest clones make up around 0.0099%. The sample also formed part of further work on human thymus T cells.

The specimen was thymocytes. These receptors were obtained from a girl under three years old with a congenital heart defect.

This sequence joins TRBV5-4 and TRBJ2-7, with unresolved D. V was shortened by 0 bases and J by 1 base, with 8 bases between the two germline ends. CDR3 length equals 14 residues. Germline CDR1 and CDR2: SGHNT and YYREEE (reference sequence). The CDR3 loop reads CASSLVAGSYEQYF. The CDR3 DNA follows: TGTGCCAGCAGCTTGGTGGCAGGTTCCTACGAGCAGTACTTC.

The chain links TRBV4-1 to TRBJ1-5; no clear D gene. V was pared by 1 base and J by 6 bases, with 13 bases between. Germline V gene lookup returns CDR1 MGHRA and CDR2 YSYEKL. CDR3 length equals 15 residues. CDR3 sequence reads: CASSQGAGAGQPQHF. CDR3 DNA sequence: TGCGCCAGCAGCCAAGGAGCGGGCGCAGGTCAGCCCCAGCATTTT.

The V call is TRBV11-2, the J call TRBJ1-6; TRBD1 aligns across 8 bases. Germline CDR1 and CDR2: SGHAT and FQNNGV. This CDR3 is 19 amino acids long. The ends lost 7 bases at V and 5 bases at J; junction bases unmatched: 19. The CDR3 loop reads CASTRKLAMTGEHNSPLHF. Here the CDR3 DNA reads TGTGCCAGCACCCGCAAACTCGCCATGACAGGGGAACATAATTCACCCCTCCACTTT.

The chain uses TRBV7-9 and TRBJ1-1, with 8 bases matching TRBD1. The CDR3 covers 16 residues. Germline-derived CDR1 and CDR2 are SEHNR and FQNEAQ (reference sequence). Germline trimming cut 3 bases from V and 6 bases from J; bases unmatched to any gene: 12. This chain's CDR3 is CASSLGTGPREAEAFF. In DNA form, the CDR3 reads TGTGCCAGCAGCTTGGGGACAGGCCCTCGAGAGGCTGAAGCTTTCTTT. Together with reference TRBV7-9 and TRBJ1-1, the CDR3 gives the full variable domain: DTGVSQNPRHKITKRGQNVTFRCDPISEHNRLYWYRQTLGQGPEFLTYFQNEAQLEKSRLLSDRFSAERPKGSFSTLEIQRTEQGDSAMYLCASSLGTGPREAEAFFGQGTRLTVV.

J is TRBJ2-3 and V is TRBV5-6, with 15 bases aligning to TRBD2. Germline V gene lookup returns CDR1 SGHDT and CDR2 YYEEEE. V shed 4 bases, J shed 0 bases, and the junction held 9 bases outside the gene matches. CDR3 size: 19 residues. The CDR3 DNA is TGTGCCAGCAGCACGCCGGGACTAGCGGGGGGCGGGAGCACAGATACGCAGTATTTT. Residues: CASSTPGLAGGGSTDTQYF.

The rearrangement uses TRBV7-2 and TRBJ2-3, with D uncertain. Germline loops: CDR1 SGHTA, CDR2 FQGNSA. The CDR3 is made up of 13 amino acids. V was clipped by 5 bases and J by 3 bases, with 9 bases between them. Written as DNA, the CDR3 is TGTGCCAGCAGCCGAAACTCGACAGATACGCAGTATTTT. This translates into CASSRNSTDTQYF.

The CDR3 DNA reads TGTGCCAGCAGTTTATCTATGGGGGACAGGAGAAAGCTGCCTTACGAGCAGTACTTC. Its translation: CASSLSMGDRRKLPYEQYF. The gene calls are TRBV28 and TRBJ2-7; 8 bases are a match to TRBD1. This CDR3 region has 19 residues. Germline loops: CDR1 MDHEN, CDR2 SYDVKM. V shed 1 base, J shed 4 bases, and the junction held 18 bases outside the gene matches.

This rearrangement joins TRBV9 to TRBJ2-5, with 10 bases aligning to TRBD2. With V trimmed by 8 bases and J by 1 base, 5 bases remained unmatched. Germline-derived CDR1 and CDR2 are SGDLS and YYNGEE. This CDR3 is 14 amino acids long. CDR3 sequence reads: CASTSGVSQETQYF. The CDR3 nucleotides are TGTGCCAGTACTAGCGGGGTATCCCAAGAGACCCAGTACTTC.

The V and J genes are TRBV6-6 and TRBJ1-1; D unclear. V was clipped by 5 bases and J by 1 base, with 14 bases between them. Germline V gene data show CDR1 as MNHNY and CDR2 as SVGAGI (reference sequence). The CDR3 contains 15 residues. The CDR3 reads CASSPSARENTEAFF. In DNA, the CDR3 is TGTGCCAGCAGTCCCTCCGCGCGAGAGAACACTGAAGCTTTCTTT.

The chain's CDR3 is CASSHPPSGAQTYNEQFF. The CDR3 DNA sequence: TGTGCCAGCAGCCACCCGCCTAGCGGGGCCCAAACCTACAATGAGCAGTTCTTC. The chain joins TRBV4-2 to TRBJ2-1, with 9 bases matching TRBD2. In germline, CDR1 is LGHNA, CDR2 YNFKEQ. The CDR3 length is 18 residues. Trimming took 3 bases from V and 2 from J; bases not matched to a gene: 11.

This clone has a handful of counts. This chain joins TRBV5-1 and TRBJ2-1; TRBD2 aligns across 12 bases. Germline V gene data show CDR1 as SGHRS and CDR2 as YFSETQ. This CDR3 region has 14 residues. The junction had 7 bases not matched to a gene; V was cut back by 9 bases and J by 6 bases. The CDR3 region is CATSSGGVFNEQFF. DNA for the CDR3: TGCGCCACCTCTAGCGGGGGGGTTTTCAATGAGCAGTTCTTC.

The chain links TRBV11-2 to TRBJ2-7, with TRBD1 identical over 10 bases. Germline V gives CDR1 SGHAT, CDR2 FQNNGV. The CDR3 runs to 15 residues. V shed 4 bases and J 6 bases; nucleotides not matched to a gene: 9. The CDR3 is CASSSSSGQGTEQYF. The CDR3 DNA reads TGTGCCAGCAGCTCTTCCTCGGGACAGGGGACCGAGCAGTACTTC.

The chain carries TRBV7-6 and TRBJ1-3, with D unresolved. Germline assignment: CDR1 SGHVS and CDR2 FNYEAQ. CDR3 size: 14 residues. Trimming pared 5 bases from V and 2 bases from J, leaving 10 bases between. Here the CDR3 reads CASSPRVTGNTIYF. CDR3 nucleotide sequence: TGTGCCAGCAGCCCCCGGGTGACTGGAAACACCATATATTTT. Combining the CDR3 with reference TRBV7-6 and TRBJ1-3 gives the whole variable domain GAGVSQSPRYKVTKRGQDVALRCDPISGHVSLYWYRQALGQGPEFLTYFNYEAQQDKSGLPNDRFSAERPEGSISTLTIQRTEQRDSAMYRCASSPRVTGNTIYFGEGSWLTVV.

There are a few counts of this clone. This CDR3 is CASIAGDTEAFF. The CDR3 nucleotides read TGTGCCAGTATAGCAGGGGACACTGAAGCTTTCTTT. The V and J genes are TRBV19 and TRBJ1-1; possibly TRBD1 for D (6 bases). V lost 7 bases and J lost 3, with 9 bases in between. From germline, CDR1 is LNHDA and CDR2 SQIVND (reference sequence). The CDR3 totals 12 residues. Using reference TRBV19 and TRBJ1-1 for the parts outside the CDR3, the full variable domain is DGGITQSPKYLFRKEGQNVTLSCEQNLNHDAMYWYRQDPGQGLRLIYYSQIVNDFQKGDIAEGYSVSREKKESFPLTVTSAQKNPTAFYLCASIAGDTEAFFGQGTRLTVV.

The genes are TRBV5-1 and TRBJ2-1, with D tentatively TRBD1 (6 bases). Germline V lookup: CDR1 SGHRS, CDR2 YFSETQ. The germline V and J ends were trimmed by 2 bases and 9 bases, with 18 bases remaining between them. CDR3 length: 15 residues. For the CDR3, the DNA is TGCGCCAGCAGCTTATATAGGACAGCGAGGGGTGAGCAGTTCTTC. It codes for CASSLYRTARGEQFF.

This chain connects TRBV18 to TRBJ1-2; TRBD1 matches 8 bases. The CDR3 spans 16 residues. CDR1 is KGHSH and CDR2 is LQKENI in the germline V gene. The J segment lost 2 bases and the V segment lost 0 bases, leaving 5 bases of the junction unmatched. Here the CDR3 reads CASSPPGDRLNYGYTF. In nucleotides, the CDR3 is TGTGCCAGCTCACCACCGGGGGACAGGCTGAACTATGGCTACACCTTC.

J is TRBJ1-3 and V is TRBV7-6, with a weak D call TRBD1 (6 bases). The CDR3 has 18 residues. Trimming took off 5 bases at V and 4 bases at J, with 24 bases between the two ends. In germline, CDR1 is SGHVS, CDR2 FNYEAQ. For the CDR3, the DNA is TGTGCCAGCAGCGAGTTCCGGGACAAACTATTTTTCGGAAACACCATATATTTT. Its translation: CASSEFRDKLFFGNTIYF.

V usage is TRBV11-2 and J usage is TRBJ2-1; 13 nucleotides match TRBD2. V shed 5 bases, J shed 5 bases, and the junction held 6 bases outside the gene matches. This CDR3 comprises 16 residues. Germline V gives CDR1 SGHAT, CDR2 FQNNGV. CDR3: CASSPPGTSGNNEQFF. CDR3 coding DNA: TGTGCCAGCAGCCCGCCCGGGACTAGCGGGAACAATGAGCAGTTCTTC.

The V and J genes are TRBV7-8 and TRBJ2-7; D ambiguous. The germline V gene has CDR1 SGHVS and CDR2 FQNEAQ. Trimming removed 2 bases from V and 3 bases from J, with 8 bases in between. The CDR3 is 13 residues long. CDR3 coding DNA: TGTGCCAGCAGCTTAAGCCCCCTCTACGAGCAGTACTTC. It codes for CASSLSPLYEQYF. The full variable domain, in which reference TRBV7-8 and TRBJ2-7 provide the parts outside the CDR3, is GAGVSQSPRYKVAKRGQDVALRCDPISGHVSLFWYQQALGQGPEFLTYFQNEAQLDKSGLPSDRFFAERPEGSVSTLKIQRTQQEDSAVYLCASSLSPLYEQYFGPGTRLTVT.

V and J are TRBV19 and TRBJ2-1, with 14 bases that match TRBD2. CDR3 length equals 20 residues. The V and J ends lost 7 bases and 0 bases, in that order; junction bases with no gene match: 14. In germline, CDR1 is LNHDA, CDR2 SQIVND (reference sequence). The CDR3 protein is CASTNSGLAGGHSSYNEQFF. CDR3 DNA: TGTGCCAGTACTAATTCAGGACTAGCGGGGGGCCACAGCTCCTACAATGAGCAGTTCTTC.

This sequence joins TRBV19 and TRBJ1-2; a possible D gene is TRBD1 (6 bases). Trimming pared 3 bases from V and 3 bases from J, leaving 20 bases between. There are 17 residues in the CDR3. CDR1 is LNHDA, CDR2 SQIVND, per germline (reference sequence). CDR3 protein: CASSMEQGLIQDYGYTF. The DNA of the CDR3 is TGTGCCAGTAGTATGGAACAGGGTCTCATTCAGGACTATGGCTACACCTTC.

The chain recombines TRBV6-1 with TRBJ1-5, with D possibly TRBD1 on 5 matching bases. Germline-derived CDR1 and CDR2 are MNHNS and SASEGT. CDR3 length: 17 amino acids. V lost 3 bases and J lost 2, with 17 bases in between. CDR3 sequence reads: CASSEKWGGWGNQPQHF. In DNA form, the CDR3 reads TGTGCCAGCAGTGAGAAATGGGGGGGTTGGGGCAATCAGCCCCAGCATTTT.

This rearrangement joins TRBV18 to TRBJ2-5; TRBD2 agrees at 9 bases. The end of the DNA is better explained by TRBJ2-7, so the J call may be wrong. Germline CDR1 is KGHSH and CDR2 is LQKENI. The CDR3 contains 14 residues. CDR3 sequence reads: CASSPRGGPYEQYF. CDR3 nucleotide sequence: TGTGCCAGCTCACCGCGGGGGGGCCCTTACGAGCAGTACTTC.

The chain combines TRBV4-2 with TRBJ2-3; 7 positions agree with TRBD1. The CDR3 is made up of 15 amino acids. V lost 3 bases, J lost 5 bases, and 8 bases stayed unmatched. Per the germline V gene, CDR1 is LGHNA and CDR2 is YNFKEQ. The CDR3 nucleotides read TGTGCCAGCAGCCACCGGGACAGAAGTGGAGATACGCAGTATTTT. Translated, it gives CASSHRDRSGDTQYF.

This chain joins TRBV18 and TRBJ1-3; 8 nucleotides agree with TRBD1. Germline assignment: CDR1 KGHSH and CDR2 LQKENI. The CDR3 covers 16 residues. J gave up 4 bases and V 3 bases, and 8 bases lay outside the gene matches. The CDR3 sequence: CASSPSGQGTGNTIYF. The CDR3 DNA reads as TGTGCCAGCTCACCTTCCGGACAGGGCACCGGAAACACCATATATTTT.

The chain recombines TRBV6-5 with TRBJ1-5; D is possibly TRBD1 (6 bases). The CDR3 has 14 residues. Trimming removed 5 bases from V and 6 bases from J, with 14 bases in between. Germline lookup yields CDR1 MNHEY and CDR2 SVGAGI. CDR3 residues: CASSSRGTSQPQHF. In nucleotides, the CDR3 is TGTGCCAGCAGTAGCAGGGGTACCTCTCAGCCCCAGCATTTT.

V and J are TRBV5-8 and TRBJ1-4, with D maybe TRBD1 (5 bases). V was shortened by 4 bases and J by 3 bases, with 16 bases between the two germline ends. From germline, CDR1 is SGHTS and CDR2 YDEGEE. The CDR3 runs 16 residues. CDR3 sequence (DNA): TGTGCCAGCAGCCCAAAAACACAGGCTTCTAATGAAAAACTGTTTTTT. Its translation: CASSPKTQASNEKLFF. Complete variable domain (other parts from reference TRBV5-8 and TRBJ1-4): EAGVTQSPTHLIKTRGQQATLRCSPISGHTSVYWYQQALGLGLQFLLWYDEGEERNRGNFPPRFSGRQFPNYSSELNVNALELEDSALYLCASSPKTQASNEKLFFGSGTQLSVL.

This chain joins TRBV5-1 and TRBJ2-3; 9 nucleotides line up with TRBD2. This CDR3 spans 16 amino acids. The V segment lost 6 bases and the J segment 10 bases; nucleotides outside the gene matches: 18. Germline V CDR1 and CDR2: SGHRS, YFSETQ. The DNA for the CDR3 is TGCGCCAGCACATCGCCGGGACTAGCCGCCCCTGGGGCGCAGTATTTT. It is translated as CASTSPGLAAPGAQYF. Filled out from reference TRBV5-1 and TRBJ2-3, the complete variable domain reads KAGVTQTPRYLIKTRGQQVTLSCSPISGHRSVSWYQQTPGQGLQFLFEYFSETQRNKGNFPGRFSGRQFSNSRSEMNVSTLELGDSALYLCASTSPGLAAPGAQYFGPGTRLTVL.

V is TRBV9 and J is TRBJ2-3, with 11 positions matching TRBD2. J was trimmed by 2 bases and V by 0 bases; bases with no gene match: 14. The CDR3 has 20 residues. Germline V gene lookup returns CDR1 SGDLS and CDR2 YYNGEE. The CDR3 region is CASSVADSVLAGGNTDTQYF. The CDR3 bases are TGTGCCAGCAGCGTAGCTGATTCGGTTCTAGCGGGGGGCAACACAGATACGCAGTATTTT.

Here the CDR3 reads CASSGRGNTEAFF. The DNA of the CDR3 is TGTGCCAGCTCAGGACGGGGGAACACTGAAGCTTTCTTT. The rearrangement uses TRBV18 and TRBJ1-1; D unresolved. V was shortened by 5 bases and J by 1 base, with 8 bases between the two germline ends. Germline CDR1 is KGHSH and CDR2 is LQKENI. This CDR3 has 13 residues.

The CDR3 coding sequence is TGTGCCGGACGGACAGGGAAAATTAATTCACCCCTCCACTTT. It translates to CAGRTGKINSPLHF. The rearrangement joins TRBV6-5 to TRBJ1-6; the match to TRBD1 covers 8 bases. This CDR3 comprises 14 residues. Germline V lookup: CDR1 MNHEY, CDR2 SVGAGI. J was trimmed by 6 bases and V by 11 bases; bases with no gene match: 9.